These T cell receptor beta chains were read from a single sample in a study of blood T cell repertoires in COVID-19. Generated by immunoSEQ multiplex PCR, the TCRdb table keeps only in-frame clones and is missing some. Of approximately 52,000 clones listed, 86% are singletons. The sequenced sample consisted of peripheral blood. Receptors originate from a man in his 60s with acute or convalescent COVID-19. Each CDR3 is given with its conserved first and last residue. Each record gives: D gene, J gene, V gene, clone size, CDR3 DNA, CDR3 protein. The D gene is left open where the match is weak. Only some rows state a clone size, as once, few, many or a class for expanded clones.

d_gene: TRBD1
j_gene: TRBJ1-3
v_gene: TRBV2
abundance: NA
CDR3nt: TGTGCCAGCAGTGTTGAGGCGGAAACAGGGGACACCATATATTTT
CDR3aa: CASSVEAETGDTIYF

d_gene: NA
j_gene: TRBJ2-6
v_gene: TRBV24-1
abundance: once
CDR3nt: TGTGCCACCAGTGATATCAAGAGCTCTGGGGCCAACGTCCTGACTTTC
CDR3aa: CATSDIKSSGANVLTF

d_gene: NA
j_gene: TRBJ1-6
v_gene: TRBV20-1
abundance: NA
CDR3nt: TGCAGTGCTAGTCGTGGAGACTATAATTCACCCCTCCACTTT
CDR3aa: CSASRGDYNSPLHF

d_gene: TRBD1
j_gene: TRBJ2-1
v_gene: TRBV29-1
abundance: NA
CDR3nt: TGCAGCGTTGAAGGGGGACAGGGGGCCTACAATGAGCAGTTCTTC
CDR3aa: CSVEGGQGAYNEQFF

d_gene: TRBD2
j_gene: TRBJ2-7
v_gene: TRBV7-8
abundance: once
CDR3nt: TGTGCCAGCAGCCTCAATAGCGGGAGTGCATCCTACGAGCAGTACTTC
CDR3aa: CASSLNSGSASYEQYF

d_gene: TRBD1
j_gene: TRBJ1-5
v_gene: TRBV24-1
abundance: NA
CDR3nt: TGTGCCACCAGTGATCGACAGGGGAGCAATCAGCCCCAGCATTTT
CDR3aa: CATSDRQGSNQPQHF

d_gene: NA
j_gene: TRBJ2-2
v_gene: TRBV7-9
abundance: NA
CDR3nt: TGTGCCAGCAGCTTAGGAGGACAGCCGTATCTTACCGGGGAGCTGTTTTTT
CDR3aa: CASSLGGQPYLTGELFF

d_gene: TRBD1
j_gene: TRBJ1-2
v_gene: TRBV18
abundance: NA
CDR3nt: TGTGCCAGCTCGCCCAACGGACAGGGGAATGGCTACACCTTC
CDR3aa: CASSPNGQGNGYTF

d_gene: TRBD2
j_gene: TRBJ2-1
v_gene: TRBV19
abundance: NA
CDR3nt: TGTGCCAGTAGTAACACGGGACTAGCGGGAGTCAACCAGTTCTTC
CDR3aa: CASSNTGLAGVNQFF

d_gene: TRBD1
j_gene: TRBJ1-6
v_gene: TRBV27
abundance: NA
CDR3nt: TGTGCCAGCAGCCCCGACAGGGCGGGCTCCTATAATTCACCCCTCCACTTT
CDR3aa: CASSPDRAGSYNSPLHF

d_gene: NA
j_gene: TRBJ2-5
v_gene: TRBV5-1
abundance: NA
CDR3nt: TGCGCCAGCAGCTTGGGACAGCTAGAAGAGACCCAGTACTTC
CDR3aa: CASSLGQLEETQYF

d_gene: NA
j_gene: TRBJ1-2
v_gene: TRBV5-1
abundance: NA
CDR3nt: TGCGCCAGCAGCTTGGGGACAGACTATGGCTACACCTTC
CDR3aa: CASSLGTDYGYTF

d_gene: TRBD1
j_gene: TRBJ1-4
v_gene: TRBV7-7
abundance: NA
CDR3nt: TGTGCTAGCAGCTTAGCGCCGGTAACAGGGGTTAATGAAAAACTGTTTTTT
CDR3aa: CASSLAPVTGVNEKLFF

d_gene: TRBD1
j_gene: TRBJ1-2
v_gene: TRBV19
abundance: NA
CDR3nt: TGTGCCAGTAGCCTCCACGACAGGGGCAATGGCTACACCTTC
CDR3aa: CASSLHDRGNGYTF

d_gene: NA
j_gene: TRBJ1-1
v_gene: TRBV28
abundance: NA
CDR3nt: TGTGCCAGCAGTTTAATCGCGGGGGCGGGCTACATGAACACTGAAGCTTTCTTT
CDR3aa: CASSLIAGAGYMNTEAFF

d_gene: TRBD2
j_gene: TRBJ2-1
v_gene: TRBV6-5
abundance: NA
CDR3nt: TGTGCCAGCAGTTCCCGGCGAGGGACTAACTACAATGAGCAGTTCTTC
CDR3aa: CASSSRRGTNYNEQFF

d_gene: NA
j_gene: TRBJ2-5
v_gene: TRBV18
abundance: once
CDR3nt: TGTGCCAGCTCACCAGGGTTGGGAGTTGCAGGGACCCAGTACTTC
CDR3aa: CASSPGLGVAGTQYF

d_gene: TRBD1
j_gene: TRBJ1-4
v_gene: TRBV5-1
abundance: NA
CDR3nt: TGCGCCAGCAGCCCGGACAGGGTCGTAGAAAAACTGTTTTTT
CDR3aa: CASSPDRVVEKLFF

d_gene: TRBD1
j_gene: TRBJ1-3
v_gene: TRBV7-2
abundance: NA
CDR3nt: TGTGCCAGCAGCCCCGGGACAGGGAGATCCGTAGACACCATATATTTT
CDR3aa: CASSPGTGRSVDTIYF

d_gene: NA
j_gene: TRBJ1-5
v_gene: TRBV9
abundance: few
CDR3nt: TGTGCCAGCAGCGTAGGAATAGGGGCTCAGCCCCAGCATTTT
CDR3aa: CASSVGIGAQPQHF

d_gene: NA
j_gene: TRBJ1-1
v_gene: TRBV10-2
abundance: NA
CDR3nt: TGCGCCAGCAGGGACTACACAGAGAACACTGAAGCTTTCTTT
CDR3aa: CASRDYTENTEAFF

d_gene: TRBD1
j_gene: TRBJ1-3
v_gene: TRBV4-1
abundance: NA
CDR3nt: TGCGCCAGCAGCCATCCCGACAGGGGTCGATTCGGAAACACCATATATTTT
CDR3aa: CASSHPDRGRFGNTIYF

d_gene: NA
j_gene: TRBJ2-3
v_gene: TRBV6-6
abundance: NA
CDR3nt: TGTGCCAGCAGCCAGTATCTCTGGGGAACAGGAGATACGCAGTATTTT
CDR3aa: CASSQYLWGTGDTQYF

d_gene: TRBD2
j_gene: TRBJ2-7
v_gene: TRBV7-2
abundance: NA
CDR3nt: TGTGCCAGCAGCTCCTTACGGGGGGTCCACGAGCAGTACTTC
CDR3aa: CASSSLRGVHEQYF

d_gene: NA
j_gene: TRBJ1-2
v_gene: TRBV7-9
abundance: NA
CDR3nt: TGTGCCAGCAGCTTCGGGGGGTATGGCTACACCTTC
CDR3aa: CASSFGGYGYTF

d_gene: TRBD1
j_gene: TRBJ2-7
v_gene: TRBV15
abundance: NA
CDR3nt: TGTGCCACCCAAAGCCCGGGACAGGGATCCTACGAGCAGTACTTC
CDR3aa: CATQSPGQGSYEQYF

d_gene: NA
j_gene: TRBJ1-3
v_gene: TRBV28
abundance: NA
CDR3nt: TGTGCCAGCAGTTTCTCAGGATTGCGAGGAAACACCATATATTTT
CDR3aa: CASSFSGLRGNTIYF

d_gene: NA
j_gene: TRBJ2-2
v_gene: TRBV5-1
abundance: NA
CDR3nt: TGCGCCAGCAGCTTACAGGGAATCGACGGGGAGCTGTTTTTT
CDR3aa: CASSLQGIDGELFF

d_gene: NA
j_gene: TRBJ1-1
v_gene: TRBV3-1/TRBV3-2
abundance: NA
CDR3nt: TGTGCCAGCAGGGACTTGAACACTGAAGCTTTCTTT
CDR3aa: CASRDLNTEAFF

d_gene: NA
j_gene: TRBJ1-5
v_gene: TRBV5-1
abundance: NA
CDR3nt: TGCGCCAGCAGCTTGGCCGAGGGCGCGGGTCAGCCCCAGCATTTT
CDR3aa: CASSLAEGAGQPQHF

d_gene: NA
j_gene: TRBJ2-2
v_gene: TRBV2
abundance: once
CDR3nt: TGTGCCAGCACGGAGCAGATTAAGTCCGGGGAGCTGTTTTTT
CDR3aa: CASTEQIKSGELFF

d_gene: NA
j_gene: TRBJ2-5
v_gene: TRBV5-1
abundance: NA
CDR3nt: TGCGCCAGCAGCTTTCGGGGGTACCAAGAGACCCAGTACTTC
CDR3aa: CASSFRGYQETQYF

d_gene: NA
j_gene: TRBJ2-7
v_gene: TRBV15
abundance: NA
CDR3nt: TGTGCCACCAGCAGACCAGGGTTCGGGGGAGGTCGCGAGCAGTACTTC
CDR3aa: CATSRPGFGGGREQYF

d_gene: TRBD1
j_gene: TRBJ1-2
v_gene: TRBV7-3
abundance: few
CDR3nt: TGTGCCAGCAGCTCCGAACCGGGACAGGGATTATATGGCTACACCTTC
CDR3aa: CASSSEPGQGLYGYTF

d_gene: TRBD2
j_gene: TRBJ2-1
v_gene: TRBV27
abundance: NA
CDR3nt: TGTGCCAGCAGCCAGGGACTAGCGGGGCTCAATGAGCAGTTCTTC
CDR3aa: CASSQGLAGLNEQFF

d_gene: NA
j_gene: TRBJ1-6
v_gene: TRBV2
abundance: NA
CDR3nt: TGTGCCAGCAGCCAGGGGAATAATTCACCCCTCCACTTT
CDR3aa: CASSQGNNSPLHF